The 8 T cell receptor beta chains reported below all come from one sample, sequenced in a study of blood T cell repertoires in COVID-19. Sequenced by immunoSEQ multiplex PCR; TCRdb stores in-frame clones only, minus some. The sample has 100,000 to 150,000 clones; around 80% are singletons. Input material: peripheral blood. The receptors shown here come from a man aged 40-49 years with active or convalescent COVID-19.

The chain carries TRBV28 and TRBJ1-2; 9 bases are shared with TRBD1. V gave up 5 bases and J gave up 6 bases; unmatched junction bases: 7. CDR1 and CDR2 from the germline V gene are MDHEN and SYDVKM. This CDR3 spans 14 amino acids. The DNA of the CDR3 is TGTGCCAGCAGTACCCCGGGACAGGGTCATGGCTACACCTTC. Its protein is CASSTPGQGHGYTF.

This chain connects TRBV19 to TRBJ1-1; 7 nucleotides line up with TRBD1. In germline, CDR1 is LNHDA, CDR2 SQIVND (reference sequence). CDR3 length: 17 residues. V dropped 1 base and J dropped 2; count of bases not matched to a gene: 10. CDR3 nucleotides: TGTGCCAGTAGTATAGGGGTGGCAGGGGGTCAAAACACTGAAGCTTTCTTT. Its protein is CASSIGVAGGQNTEAFF.

The CDR3 reads CAIRGQGSYEQYF. In DNA, the CDR3 is TGTGCCATCAGGGGACAGGGCTCCTACGAGCAGTACTTC. This chain uses TRBV10-3 with TRBJ2-7; 9 bases match TRBD1. The CDR3 consists of 13 residues. J gave up 0 bases and V 6 bases, and 0 bases lay outside the gene matches. Germline V CDR1 and CDR2: ENHRY, SYGVKD.

The chain is built from TRBV7-9 and TRBJ1-4, with TRBD1 matching over 8 bases. J was trimmed by 3 bases and V by 1 base; bases with no gene match: 1. The length of the CDR3 is 15 residues. Germline CDR1 SEHNR, CDR2 FQNEAQ (reference sequence). The DNA for the CDR3 is TGTGCCAGCAGCTTAGGGACAGGGCCTAATGAAAAACTGTTTTTT. It yields the protein CASSLGTGPNEKLFF. Using reference TRBV7-9 and TRBJ1-4 for the parts outside the CDR3, the full variable domain is DTGVSQNPRHKITKRGQNVTFRCDPISEHNRLYWYRQTLGQGPEFLTYFQNEAQLEKSRLLSDRFSAERPKGSFSTLEIQRTEQGDSAMYLCASSLGTGPNEKLFFGSGTQLSVL.

The chain couples TRBV6-2 or TRBV6-3 to TRBJ1-5; 9 bases are shared with TRBD1. V was pared by 5 bases and J by 7 bases, with 6 bases of the junction left unmatched. Germline CDR1 is MNHEY and CDR2 is SVGEGT. The CDR3 has 14 residues. The CDR3 nucleotides are TGTGCCAGCAGTCCACAGGGGGCAAGACAGCCCCAGCATTTT. It codes for CASSPQGARQPQHF.

The chain has TRBV19 and TRBJ1-5; TRBD1 aligns across 8 bases. The CDR3 totals 18 residues. The germline CDR1 and CDR2 sequences are LNHDA and SQIVND (reference sequence). The V gene end was trimmed by 3 bases and the J gene end by 6 bases; junction bases not matched to a gene: 16. For the CDR3, the DNA is TGTGCCAGTAGTATGGTAAGAGGACAGGGCGGGGACGGTCAGCCCCAGCATTTT. It is translated as CASSMVRGQGGDGQPQHF. Supplemented by reference TRBV19 and TRBJ1-5, the full variable domain reads DGGITQSPKYLFRKEGQNVTLSCEQNLNHDAMYWYRQDPGQGLRLIYYSQIVNDFQKGDIAEGYSVSREKKESFPLTVTSAQKNPTAFYLCASSMVRGQGGDGQPQHFGDGTRLSIL.

The V call is TRBV28, the J call TRBJ1-2; D is unresolved. The CDR3 is made up of 13 amino acids. Germline CDR1 is MDHEN and CDR2 is SYDVKM. V gave up 6 bases and J gave up 0 bases, with 8 bases separating them. CDR3 sequence (DNA): TGTGCCAGCAGGGAGGGCCCTAACTATGGCTACACCTTC. Its translation: CASREGPNYGYTF.

The chain joins TRBV7-6 to TRBJ1-1; the D gene is possibly TRBD1 (5 bases). The V end was cut by 5 bases, the J end by 5 bases, with 15 bases between. The CDR3 length is 14 residues. Germline V gene sequence: CDR1 SGHVS, CDR2 FNYEAQ. CDR3 coding DNA: TGTGCCAGCAGCCCCGGGTCCGGGGGAACTGAAGCTTTCTTT. Residues: CASSPGSGGTEAFF. Using reference TRBV7-6 and TRBJ1-1 for the parts outside the CDR3, the full variable domain is GAGVSQSPRYKVTKRGQDVALRCDPISGHVSLYWYRQALGQGPEFLTYFNYEAQQDKSGLPNDRFSAERPEGSISTLTIQRTEQRDSAMYRCASSPGSGGTEAFFGQGTRLTVV.